What follows is one T cell receptor (beta chain) and its context. Researchers ran the PCR with 60 Vbeta and 13 Jbeta primers. Assay: immunoSEQ multiplex PCR; the TCRdb copy retains only in-frame clones and omits some. The data hold around 190,000 clones, with approximately 86% observed a single time. The data stem from a study of cytomegalovirus exposure and HLA in healthy donors. This CDR3 region has 14 residues. Germline loops: CDR1 SGDLS, CDR2 YYNGEE. Trimming removed 4 bases from V and 8 bases from J, with 18 bases in between. The J gene is TRBJ1-1, the V gene TRBV9; no reliable D call. The TCR originated in a boy between 2 and 15 years old in good health and CMV-seronegative. Specimen: PBMCs. CDR3 protein: CASSPITEPTEAFF. For the CDR3, the DNA is TGTGCCAGCAGCCCAATTACGGAGCCCACCGAAGCTTTCTTT.